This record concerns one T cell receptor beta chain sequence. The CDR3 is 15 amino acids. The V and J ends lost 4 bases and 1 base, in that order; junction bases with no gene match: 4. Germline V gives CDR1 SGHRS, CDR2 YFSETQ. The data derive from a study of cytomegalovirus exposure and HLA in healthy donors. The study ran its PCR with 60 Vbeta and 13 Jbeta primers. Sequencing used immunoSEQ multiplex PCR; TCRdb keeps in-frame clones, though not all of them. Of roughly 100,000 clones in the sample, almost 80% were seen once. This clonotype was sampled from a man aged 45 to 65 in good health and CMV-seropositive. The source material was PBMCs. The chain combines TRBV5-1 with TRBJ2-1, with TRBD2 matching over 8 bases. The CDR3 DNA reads TGCGCCAGCAGCACGGGACTAGGGTCCTACAATGAGCAGTTCTTC. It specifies CASSTGLGSYNEQFF.